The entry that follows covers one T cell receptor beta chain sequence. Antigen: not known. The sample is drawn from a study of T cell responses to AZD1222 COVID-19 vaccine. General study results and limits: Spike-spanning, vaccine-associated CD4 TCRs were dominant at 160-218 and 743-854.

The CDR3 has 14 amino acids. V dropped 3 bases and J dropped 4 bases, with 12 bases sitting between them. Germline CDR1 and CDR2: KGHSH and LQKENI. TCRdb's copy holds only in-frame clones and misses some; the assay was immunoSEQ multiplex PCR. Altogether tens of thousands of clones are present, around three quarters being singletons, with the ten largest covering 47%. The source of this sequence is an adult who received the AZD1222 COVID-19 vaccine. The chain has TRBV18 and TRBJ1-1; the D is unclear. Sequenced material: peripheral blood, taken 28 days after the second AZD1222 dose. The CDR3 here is CASSPRASVTEAFF. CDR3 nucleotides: TGTGCCAGCTCACCGAGGGCGTCGGTCACTGAAGCTTTCTTT.